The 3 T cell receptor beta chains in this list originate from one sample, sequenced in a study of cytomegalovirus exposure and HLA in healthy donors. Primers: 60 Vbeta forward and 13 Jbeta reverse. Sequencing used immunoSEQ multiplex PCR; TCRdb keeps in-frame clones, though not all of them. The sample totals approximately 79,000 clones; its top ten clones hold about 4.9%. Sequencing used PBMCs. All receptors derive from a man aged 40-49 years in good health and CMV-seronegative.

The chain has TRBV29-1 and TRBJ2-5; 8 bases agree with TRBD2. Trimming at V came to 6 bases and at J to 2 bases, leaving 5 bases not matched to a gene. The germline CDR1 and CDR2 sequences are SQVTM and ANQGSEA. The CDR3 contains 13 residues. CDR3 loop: CSVAGGRQETQYF. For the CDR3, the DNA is TGCAGCGTCGCGGGGGGCAGACAAGAGACCCAGTACTTC.

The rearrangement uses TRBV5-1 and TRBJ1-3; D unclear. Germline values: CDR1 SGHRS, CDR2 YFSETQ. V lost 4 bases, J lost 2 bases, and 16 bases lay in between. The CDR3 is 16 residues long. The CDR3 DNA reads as TGCGCCAGCAGCCTTGGACTGAGAAACACTGGAAACACCATATATTTT. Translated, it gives CASSLGLRNTGNTIYF.

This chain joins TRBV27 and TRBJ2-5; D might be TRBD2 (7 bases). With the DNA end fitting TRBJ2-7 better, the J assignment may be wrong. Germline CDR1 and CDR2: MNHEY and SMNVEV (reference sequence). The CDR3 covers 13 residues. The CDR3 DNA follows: TGTGCCAGCAGTTTAGGGGGGGGGCACGAGCAGTACTTC. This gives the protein CASSLGGGHEQYF.